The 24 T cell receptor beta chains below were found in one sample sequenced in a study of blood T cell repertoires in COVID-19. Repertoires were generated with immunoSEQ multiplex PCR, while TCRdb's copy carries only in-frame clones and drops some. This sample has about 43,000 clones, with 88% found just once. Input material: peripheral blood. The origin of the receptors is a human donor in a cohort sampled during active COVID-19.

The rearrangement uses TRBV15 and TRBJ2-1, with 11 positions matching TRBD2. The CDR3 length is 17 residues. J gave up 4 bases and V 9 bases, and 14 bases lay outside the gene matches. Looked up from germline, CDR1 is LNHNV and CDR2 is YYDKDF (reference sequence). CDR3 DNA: TGTGCCACTCGCGGGGCTAGCGGGAGGACTCAATACAATGAGCAGTTCTTC. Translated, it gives CATRGASGRTQYNEQFF.

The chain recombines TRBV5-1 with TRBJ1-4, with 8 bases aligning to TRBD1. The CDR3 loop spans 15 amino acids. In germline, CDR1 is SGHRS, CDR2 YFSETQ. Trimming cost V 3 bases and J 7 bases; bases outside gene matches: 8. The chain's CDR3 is CASSWNSGGGEKLFF. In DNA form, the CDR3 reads TGCGCCAGCAGCTGGAACTCAGGGGGCGGTGAAAAACTGTTTTTT.

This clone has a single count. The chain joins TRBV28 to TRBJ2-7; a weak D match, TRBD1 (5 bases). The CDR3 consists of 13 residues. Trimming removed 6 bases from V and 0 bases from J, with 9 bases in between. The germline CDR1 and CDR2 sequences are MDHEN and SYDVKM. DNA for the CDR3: TGTGCCAGCAGGGACATCGTCTCCTACGAGCAGTACTTC. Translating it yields CASRDIVSYEQYF.

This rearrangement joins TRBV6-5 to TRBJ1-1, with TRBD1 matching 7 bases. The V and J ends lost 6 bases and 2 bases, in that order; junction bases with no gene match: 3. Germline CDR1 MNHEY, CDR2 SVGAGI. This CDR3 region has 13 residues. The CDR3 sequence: CASRQGVNTEAFF. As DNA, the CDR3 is TGTGCCAGCAGGCAGGGGGTTAACACTGAAGCTTTCTTT.

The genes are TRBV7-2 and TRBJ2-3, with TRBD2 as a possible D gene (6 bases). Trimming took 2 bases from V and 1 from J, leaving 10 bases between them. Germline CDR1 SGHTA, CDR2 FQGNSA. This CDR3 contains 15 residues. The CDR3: CASSLPASGTDTQYF. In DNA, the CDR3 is TGTGCCAGCAGCTTACCCGCTAGCGGCACAGATACGCAGTATTTT.

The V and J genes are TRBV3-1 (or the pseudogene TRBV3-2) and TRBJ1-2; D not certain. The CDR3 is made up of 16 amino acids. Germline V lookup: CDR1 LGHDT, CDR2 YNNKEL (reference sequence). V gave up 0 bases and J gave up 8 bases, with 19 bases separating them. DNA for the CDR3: TGTGCCAGCAGCCAAGATCCCCGATCCAGGTCTCGGGGCTACACCTTC. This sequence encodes CASSQDPRSRSRGYTF.

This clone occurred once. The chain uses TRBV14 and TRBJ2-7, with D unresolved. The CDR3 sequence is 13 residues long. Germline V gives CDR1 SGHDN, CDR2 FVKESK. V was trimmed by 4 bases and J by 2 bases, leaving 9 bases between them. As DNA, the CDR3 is TGTGCCAGCAGCCTCTATACCCCCTACGAGCAGTACTTC. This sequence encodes CASSLYTPYEQYF.

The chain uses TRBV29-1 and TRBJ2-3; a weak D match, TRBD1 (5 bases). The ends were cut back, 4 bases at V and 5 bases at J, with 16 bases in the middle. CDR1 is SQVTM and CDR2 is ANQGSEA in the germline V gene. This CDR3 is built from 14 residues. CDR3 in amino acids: CSVAPPGQEDTQYF. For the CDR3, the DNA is TGCAGCGTTGCCCCCCCAGGGCAGGAAGATACGCAGTATTTT.

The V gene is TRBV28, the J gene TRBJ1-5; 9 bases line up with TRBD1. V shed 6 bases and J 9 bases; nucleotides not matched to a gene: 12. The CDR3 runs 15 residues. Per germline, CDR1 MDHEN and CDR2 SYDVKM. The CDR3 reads CASSDSDRGFGPQHF. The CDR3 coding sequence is TGTGCCAGCAGCGATTCCGACAGGGGGTTTGGGCCCCAGCATTTT.

CDR3 loop: CAWSGGLSNQPQHF. In DNA form, the CDR3 reads TGTGCCTGGTCTGGGGGGTTAAGCAATCAGCCCCAGCATTTT. The V and J genes are TRBV30 and TRBJ1-5; D might be TRBD1 (5 bases). V was clipped by 5 bases and J by 1 base, with 12 bases between them. This CDR3 is built from 14 residues. In germline, CDR1 is GTSNPN, CDR2 SVGIG (reference sequence). Full variable domain (rest looked up from reference TRBV30 and TRBJ1-5): SQTIHQWPATLVQPVGSPLSLECTVEGTSNPNLYWYRQAAGRGLQLLFYSVGIGQISSEVPQNLSASRPQDRQFILSSKKLLLSDSGFYLCAWSGGLSNQPQHFGDGTRLSIL.

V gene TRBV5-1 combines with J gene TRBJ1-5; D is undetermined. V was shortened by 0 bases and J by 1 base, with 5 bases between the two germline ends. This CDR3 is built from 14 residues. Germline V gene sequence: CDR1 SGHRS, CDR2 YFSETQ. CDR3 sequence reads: CASSLDSSNQPQHF. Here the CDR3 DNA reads TGCGCCAGCAGCTTGGACAGCAGCAATCAGCCCCAGCATTTT.

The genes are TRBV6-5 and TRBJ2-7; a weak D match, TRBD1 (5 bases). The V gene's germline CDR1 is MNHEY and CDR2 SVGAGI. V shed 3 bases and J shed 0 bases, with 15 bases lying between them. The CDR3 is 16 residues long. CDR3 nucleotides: TGTGCCAGCAGTTATCAGACAGTGCAGTTCTCCTACGAGCAGTACTTC. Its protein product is CASSYQTVQFSYEQYF.

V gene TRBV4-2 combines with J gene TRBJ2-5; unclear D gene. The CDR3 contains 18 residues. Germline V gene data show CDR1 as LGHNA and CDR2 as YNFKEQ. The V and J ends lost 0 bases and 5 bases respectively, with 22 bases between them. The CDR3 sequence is CASSQDSSVRNPGETQYF. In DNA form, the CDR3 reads TGTGCCAGCAGCCAAGATAGCAGCGTACGAAATCCCGGGGAGACCCAGTACTTC.

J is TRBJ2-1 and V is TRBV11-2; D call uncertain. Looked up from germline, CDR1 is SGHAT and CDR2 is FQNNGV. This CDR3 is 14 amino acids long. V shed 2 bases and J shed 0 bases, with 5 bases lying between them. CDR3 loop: CASSLKSSYNEQFF. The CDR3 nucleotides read TGTGCCAGCAGCTTAAAGAGCTCCTACAATGAGCAGTTCTTC. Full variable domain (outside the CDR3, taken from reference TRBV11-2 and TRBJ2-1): EAGVAQSPRYKIIEKRQSVAFWCNPISGHATLYWYQQILGQGPKLLIQFQNNGVVDDSQLPKDRFSAERLKGVDSTLKIQPAKLEDSAVYLCASSLKSSYNEQFFGPGTRLTVL.

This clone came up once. Here the CDR3 reads CSVVGGQETQYF. The CDR3 bases are TGCAGCGTTGTCGGCGGGCAAGAGACCCAGTACTTC. V and J are TRBV29-1 and TRBJ2-5, with D perhaps matching TRBD2 (5 bases). The V end lost 4 bases, the J end lost 2 bases, and 8 bases lay between the germline ends. The CDR3 totals 12 residues. The germline gives CDR1 SQVTM, CDR2 ANQGSEA. The complete variable domain, with remaining parts taken from reference TRBV29-1 and TRBJ2-5, reads SAVISQKPSRDICQRGTSLTIQCQVDSQVTMMFWYRQQPGQSLTLIATANQGSEATYESGFVIDKFPISRPNLTFSTLTVSNMSPEDSSIYLCSVVGGQETQYFGPGTRLLVL.

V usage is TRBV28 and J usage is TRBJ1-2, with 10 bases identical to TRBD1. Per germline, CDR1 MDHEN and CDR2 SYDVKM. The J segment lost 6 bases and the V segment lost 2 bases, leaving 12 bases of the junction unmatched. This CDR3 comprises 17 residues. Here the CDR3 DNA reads TGTGCCAGCAGTTTACGTATTCCGGGACAGGGGCTTGATGGCTACACCTTC. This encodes CASSLRIPGQGLDGYTF.

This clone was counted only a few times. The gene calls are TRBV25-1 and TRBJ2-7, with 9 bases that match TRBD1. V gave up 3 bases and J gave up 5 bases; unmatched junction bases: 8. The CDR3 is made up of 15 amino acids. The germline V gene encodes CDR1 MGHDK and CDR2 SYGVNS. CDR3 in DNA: TGTGCCAGCAGTGACTCCGGGACAGGGCGGCACGAGCAGTACTTC. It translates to CASSDSGTGRHEQYF.

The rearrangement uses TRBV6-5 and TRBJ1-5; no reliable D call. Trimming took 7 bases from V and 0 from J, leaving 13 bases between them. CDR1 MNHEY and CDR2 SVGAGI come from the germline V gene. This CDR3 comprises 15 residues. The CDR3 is CASNPSRGSNQPQHF. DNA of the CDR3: TGTGCCAGCAATCCATCACGAGGTAGCAATCAGCCCCAGCATTTT.

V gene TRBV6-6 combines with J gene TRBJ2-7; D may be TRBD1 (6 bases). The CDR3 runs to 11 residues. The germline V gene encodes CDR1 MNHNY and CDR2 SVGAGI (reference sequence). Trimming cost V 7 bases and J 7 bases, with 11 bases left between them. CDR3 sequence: CASTYQGEQYF. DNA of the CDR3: TGTGCCAGCACTTATCAGGGGGAGCAGTACTTC.

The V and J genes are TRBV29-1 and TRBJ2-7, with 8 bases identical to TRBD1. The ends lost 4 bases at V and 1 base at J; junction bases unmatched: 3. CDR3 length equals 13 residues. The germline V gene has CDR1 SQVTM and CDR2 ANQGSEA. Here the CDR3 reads CSVGRGPSYEQYF. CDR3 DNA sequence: TGCAGCGTTGGCAGGGGGCCATCCTACGAGCAGTACTTC.

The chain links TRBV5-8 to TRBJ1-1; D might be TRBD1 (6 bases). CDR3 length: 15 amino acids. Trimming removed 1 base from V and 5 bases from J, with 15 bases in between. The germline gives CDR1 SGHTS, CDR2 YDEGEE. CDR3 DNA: TGTGCCAGCAGCTTGTTTGCAGGGGATGGAACTGAAGCTTTCTTT. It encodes CASSLFAGDGTEAFF.

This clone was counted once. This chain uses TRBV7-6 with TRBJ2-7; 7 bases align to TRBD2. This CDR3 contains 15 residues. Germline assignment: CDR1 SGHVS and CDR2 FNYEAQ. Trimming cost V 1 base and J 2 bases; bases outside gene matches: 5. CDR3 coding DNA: TGTGCCAGCAGCTTAGGGGCGGGAGTGGCCTACGAGCAGTACTTC. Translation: CASSLGAGVAYEQYF.

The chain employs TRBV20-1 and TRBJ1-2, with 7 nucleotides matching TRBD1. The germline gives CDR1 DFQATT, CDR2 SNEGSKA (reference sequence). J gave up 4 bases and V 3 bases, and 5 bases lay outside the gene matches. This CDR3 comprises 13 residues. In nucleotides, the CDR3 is TGCAGTGCTAGTAAGGGACAGCTCTATGGCTACACCTTC. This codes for CSASKGQLYGYTF.

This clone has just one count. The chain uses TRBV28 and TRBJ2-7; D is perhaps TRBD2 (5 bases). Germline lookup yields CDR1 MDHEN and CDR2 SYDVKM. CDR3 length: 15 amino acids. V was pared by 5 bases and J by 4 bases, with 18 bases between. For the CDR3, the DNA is TGTGCCAGCAGTCCCTGGGAGCGGAAGAAGTACGAGCAGTACTTC. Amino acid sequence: CASSPWERKKYEQYF.